A selection of T cell receptor beta chains follows, all from one sample in a study of regulatory T cells in long-lasting Graves disease. TCRdb reprocessed the multiplex PCR reads with MiXCR, giving one entry per CDR3 protein. The sample has hundreds of thousands of distinct CDR3 sequences, less than 20% seen once. This same sample was also taken into another study, of T cells in Graves' hyperthyroidism and ophthalmopathy.

The input for sequencing was peripheral blood mononuclear cells (PBMCs), taken at new diagnosis, from a patient treated with antithyroid drugs. These receptors were taken from a woman younger than 45 with Graves disease. Both conserved end residues are part of each CDR3. The D gene is left open where the match is weak. Clone sizes are given selectively: once, few, many, or a class where the clone is expanded.

V	J	size	D	DNA	CDR3
TRBV20-1	TRBJ2-1	few	-	TGCAGTGCTAGATCAAGGTTCCATTTTGGAGCTGAGCAGTTCTTC	CSARSRFHFGAEQFF
TRBV12-3/TRBV12-4	TRBJ2-7	few	-	TGTGCCAGCAGTTCATCCGGGGCAGGTAGCGTCGAGCAGTACTTC	CASSSSGAGSVEQYF
TRBV6-2/TRBV6-3	TRBJ2-1	-	-	TGTGCCAGCAGTGAATCGACGGCTCGGTACAATGAGCAGTTCTTC	CASSESTARYNEQFF
TRBV7-9	TRBJ1-2	few	TRBD1	TGTGCCAGCAGCCGGGACAGGGTGGCGGGCTACACCTTC	CASSRDRVAGYTF
TRBV4-1	TRBJ2-2	-	-	TGCGCCAGCAGCCGTGGCAAGAACACCGGGGAGCTGTTTTTT	CASSRGKNTGELFF
TRBV28	TRBJ2-1	many	TRBD1	TGTGCCAGCAGGCCACAGGGGGCTACCGAGCAGTTCTTC	CASRPQGATEQFF
TRBV15	TRBJ2-5	many	TRBD2	TGTGCCACCAGCAGATCGGGGGGGCTTGGTGGAGAGACCCAGTACTTC	CATSRSGGLGGETQYF
TRBV7-3	TRBJ2-2	-	-	TGTGCCAGCAGCTTATGGGGGGGCGCGGGTTCCGGGGAGCTGTTTTTT	CASSLWGGAGSGELFF
TRBV28	TRBJ1-2	-	-	TGTGCCAGCAGGCCGGCCGGGAACTATGGCTACACCTTC	CASRPAGNYGYTF
TRBV28	TRBJ1-5	many	-	TGTGCCAGCAGTTCTCCAGGGGATCAGCCCCAGCATTTT	CASSSPGDQPQHF
TRBV4-2	TRBJ2-7	-	TRBD2	TGTGCCAGCAGTCGGACTAGCGGGAGTTATTTTGTGGACGAGCAGTACTTC	CASSRTSGSYFVDEQYF
TRBV7-9	TRBJ2-1	few	TRBD1	TGTGCCAGCAGCCCCGGACAGGCGGCGACTAAATATGAGCAGTTCTTC	CASSPGQAATKYEQFF
TRBV6-1	TRBJ1-3	-	-	TGTACCAGCAGGGCGGATATCTCTGGAAACACCATATATTTT	CTSRADISGNTIYF
TRBV7-2	TRBJ2-3	many	-	TGTGCCAGCAGCTTAACATGGCGGAGTGCCACAGATACGCAGTATTTT	CASSLTWRSATDTQYF
TRBV28	TRBJ1-5	many	-	TGTGCCAGCAGTTTATCTGGGGGTCGCAATCAGCCCCAGCATTTT	CASSLSGGRNQPQHF
TRBV27	TRBJ1-1	-	TRBD1	TGTGCCAGCAGTCCGGACAGGGGTCGGGGGAACACTGAAGCTTTCTTT	CASSPDRGRGNTEAFF
TRBV6-1	TRBJ1-1	many	-	TGTGCCAGCAGTCCGACAAAAAACACTGAAGCTTTCTTT	CASSPTKNTEAFF
TRBV19	TRBJ2-6	-	-	TGTGCCAGTAGTATGCTTCCCAAATTTGCAGGGCCCTCTGGGGCCAACGTCCTGACTTTC	CASSMLPKFAGPSGANVLTF
TRBV28	TRBJ2-5	many	TRBD2	TGTGCCAGCAGGATGGGAGGGTCGGGTTTCCAAGAGACCCAGTACTTC	CASRMGGSGFQETQYF
TRBV28	TRBJ1-2	few	-	TGTGCCAGCAGTTTATTCCCGCCTAACTATGGCTACACCTTC	CASSLFPPNYGYTF
TRBV29-1	TRBJ1-1	many	-	TGCAGCGTTGAAGAGGTTATGAACACTGAAGCTTTCTTT	CSVEEVMNTEAFF
TRBV5-4	TRBJ2-5	few	TRBD2	TGTGCCAGCAGCGGAGCCGGGACTAGCGGGAGAGAGACCCAGTACTTC	CASSGAGTSGRETQYF
TRBV12-3/TRBV12-4	TRBJ2-7	few	TRBD2	TGTGCCAGCAGATATAGCGGGGGACCATTCTACGAGCAGTACTTC	CASRYSGGPFYEQYF
TRBV6-1	TRBJ2-1	few	TRBD1	TGTGCCAGCAGTGAACCCGGGACAGGGGGCGCTTACAATGAGCAGTTCTTC	CASSEPGTGGAYNEQFF
TRBV15	TRBJ2-1	many	TRBD2	TGTGCCACCAGCAGAGATAAACTAGCGGGGGCCAGCTCCTACAATGAGCAGTTCTTC	CATSRDKLAGASSYNEQFF
TRBV30	TRBJ2-7	-	-	TGTGCCTGGAGGTCAGGCTACGAGCAGTACTTC	CAWRSGYEQYF
TRBV30	TRBJ1-2	few	-	TGTGCCTGTTCAGGGAATGGCTACACCTTC	CACSGNGYTF
TRBV18	TRBJ2-1	few	-	TGTGCCAGCTCACCTCCCGACTACGCCTACAATGAGCAGTTCTTC	CASSPPDYAYNEQFF
TRBV2	TRBJ2-1	many	-	TGTGCCAGCAGTGCGTCGTTGTGGTACGGACAGCAAGCAACTAATGAGCAGTTCTTC	CASSASLWYGQQATNEQFF
TRBV19	TRBJ1-3	-	-	TGTGCCAGTAGTAGTCCGGGGAACAGGCCGGGAAACACCATATATTTT	CASSSPGNRPGNTIYF
TRBV20-1	TRBJ2-5	many	-	TGCAGTGCTAGAGATATCGAGTTAAAAGAGACCCAGTACTTC	CSARDIELKETQYF
TRBV16	TRBJ1-2	many	-	TGTGCCAGCAGCCAATTGGGCGGAAGCTACACCTTC	CASSQLGGSYTF
TRBV11-1	TRBJ1-5	-	TRBD1	TGTGCCAGCAGCACGACAGGGATGGGCAATCAGCCCCAGCATTTT	CASSTTGMGNQPQHF
TRBV6-1	TRBJ2-7	few	-	TGTGCCAGCAGTGAAGCGCGGAGGTCGCGCGAGCAGTACTTC	CASSEARRSREQYF
TRBV5-4	TRBJ2-1	few	TRBD2	TGTGCCAGCAGCTTTTTAGCGGGAGGCCCGTACAATGAGCAGTTCTTC	CASSFLAGGPYNEQFF
TRBV3-1	TRBJ1-4	few	-	TGTGCCAGCAGGGGACGGGGAAGGGATAATGAAAAACTGTTTTTT	CASRGRGRDNEKLFF
TRBV20-1	TRBJ1-1	many	-	TGCAGTGCTAGGGAGGACACTTCAGCTTTCTTT	CSAREDTSAFF
TRBV3-1	TRBJ1-2	-	-	TGTGCCAGCAGCCTCATGGGGGGGCGGTTGGATGGCTACACCTTC	CASSLMGGRLDGYTF
TRBV16	TRBJ2-7	many	TRBD1	TGTGCCAGCAGCCAACCGGGACAGGGAACCTACGAGCAGTACTTC	CASSQPGQGTYEQYF
TRBV6-2/TRBV6-3	TRBJ1-4	many	TRBD1	TGTGCCAGCAGCAAACAGGGGGCGCGGGCCAAACTGTTTTTT	CASSKQGARAKLFF
TRBV6-9	TRBJ2-7	many	-	TGTGCCAGCAGTTACGGGTCGGGAGAGGGCGAGCAGTACTTC	CASSYGSGEGEQYF
TRBV5-1	TRBJ2-3	-	TRBD2	TGCGCCAGCGCTAGCGGGGCTGACACAGATACGCAGTATTTT	CASASGADTDTQYF
TRBV9	TRBJ2-2	few	-	TGTGCCAGCAGCGTAGAATTTAACACCGGGGAGCTGTTTTTT	CASSVEFNTGELFF
TRBV11-2	TRBJ1-1	once	-	TGTGCCAGCAGCTTATTGTTTTTGAACACTGAAGCTTTCTTT	CASSLLFLNTEAFF
TRBV2	TRBJ1-5	many	-	TGTGCCAGCAGTGGGCCTTTACCCCATCAGCCCCAGCATTTT	CASSGPLPHQPQHF
TRBV7-2	TRBJ2-3	-	-	TGTGCCAGCAGCTGGGGTGGGCAGAACACAGATACGCAGTATTTT	CASSWGGQNTDTQYF
TRBV5-6	TRBJ2-1	few	TRBD1	TGTGCCAGCAGCTCCGGGACAGTAGCATACAATGAGCAGTTCTTC	CASSSGTVAYNEQFF